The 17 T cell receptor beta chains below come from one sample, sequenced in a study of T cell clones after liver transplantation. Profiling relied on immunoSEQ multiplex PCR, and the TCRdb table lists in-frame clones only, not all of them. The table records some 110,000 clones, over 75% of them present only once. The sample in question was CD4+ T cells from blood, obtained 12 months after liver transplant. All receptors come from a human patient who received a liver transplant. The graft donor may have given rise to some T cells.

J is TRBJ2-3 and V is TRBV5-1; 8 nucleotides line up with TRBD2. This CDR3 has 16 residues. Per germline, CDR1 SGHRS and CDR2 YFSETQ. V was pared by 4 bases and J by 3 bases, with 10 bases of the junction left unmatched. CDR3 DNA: TGCGCCAGCAGCCCCAGCGGGGGAGGAGTAACAGATACGCAGTATTTT. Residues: CASSPSGGGVTDTQYF.

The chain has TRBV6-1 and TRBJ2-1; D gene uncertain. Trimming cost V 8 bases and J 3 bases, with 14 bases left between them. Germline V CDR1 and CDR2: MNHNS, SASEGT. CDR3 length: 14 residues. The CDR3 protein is CASGFPDHYNEQFF. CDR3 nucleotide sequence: TGTGCCAGCGGATTCCCGGACCACTACAATGAGCAGTTCTTC.

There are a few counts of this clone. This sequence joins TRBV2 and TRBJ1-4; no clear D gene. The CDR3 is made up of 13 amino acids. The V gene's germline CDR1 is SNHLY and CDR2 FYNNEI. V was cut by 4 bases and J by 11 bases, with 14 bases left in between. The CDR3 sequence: CASSVYGQDKLFF. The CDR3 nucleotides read TGTGCCAGCAGTGTATACGGGCAGGATAAACTGTTTTTT.

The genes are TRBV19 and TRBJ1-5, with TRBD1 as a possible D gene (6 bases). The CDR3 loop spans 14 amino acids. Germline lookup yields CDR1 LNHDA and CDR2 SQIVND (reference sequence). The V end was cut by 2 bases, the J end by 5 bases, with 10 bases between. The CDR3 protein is CASSISGGDQPQHF. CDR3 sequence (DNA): TGTGCCAGTAGTATATCGGGGGGCGATCAGCCCCAGCATTTT.

The CDR3 sequence is CASSGLAGPYEQYF. In nucleotides, the CDR3 is TGTGCCAGCAGTGGGTTAGCGGGACCCTACGAGCAGTACTTC. The V gene is TRBV28, the J gene TRBJ2-7; 8 bases align to TRBD2. Germline trimming cut 5 bases from V and 2 bases from J; bases unmatched to any gene: 5. The germline V gene has CDR1 MDHEN and CDR2 SYDVKM. This CDR3 comprises 14 residues.

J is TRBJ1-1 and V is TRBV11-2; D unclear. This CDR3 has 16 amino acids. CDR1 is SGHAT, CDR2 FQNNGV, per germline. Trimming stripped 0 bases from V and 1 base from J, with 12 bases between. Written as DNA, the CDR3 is TGTGCCAGCAGCTTAGATCCGGGCTATCGGAACACTGAAGCTTTCTTT. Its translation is CASSLDPGYRNTEAFF.

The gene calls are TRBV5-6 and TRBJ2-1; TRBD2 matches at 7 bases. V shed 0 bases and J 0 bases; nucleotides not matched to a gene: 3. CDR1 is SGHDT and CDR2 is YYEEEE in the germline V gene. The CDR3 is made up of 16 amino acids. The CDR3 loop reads CASSLAGGSSYNEQFF. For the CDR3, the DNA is TGTGCCAGCAGCTTGGCTGGCGGGAGCTCCTACAATGAGCAGTTCTTC.

The CDR3 region has the DNA TGTGCCAGTAGTCAAATCGACAGGGAGGGGACCCAGTACTTC. This sequence encodes CASSQIDREGTQYF. V and J are TRBV19 and TRBJ2-5; D may correspond to TRBD1 or TRBD2 (7 bases each). V lost 5 bases, J lost 7 bases, and 17 bases lay in between. There are 14 residues in the CDR3. Per germline, CDR1 LNHDA and CDR2 SQIVND (reference sequence). Based on the CDR3 plus reference TRBV19 and TRBJ2-5, the full variable domain is DGGITQSPKYLFRKEGQNVTLSCEQNLNHDAMYWYRQDPGQGLRLIYYSQIVNDFQKGDIAEGYSVSREKKESFPLTVTSAQKNPTAFYLCASSQIDREGTQYFGPGTRLLVL.

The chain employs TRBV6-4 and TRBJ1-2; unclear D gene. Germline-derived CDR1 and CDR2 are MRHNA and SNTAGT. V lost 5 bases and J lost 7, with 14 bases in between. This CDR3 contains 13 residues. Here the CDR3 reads CASSKEGSGGYTF. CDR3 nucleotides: TGTGCCAGCAGTAAAGAGGGATCCGGTGGCTACACCTTC.

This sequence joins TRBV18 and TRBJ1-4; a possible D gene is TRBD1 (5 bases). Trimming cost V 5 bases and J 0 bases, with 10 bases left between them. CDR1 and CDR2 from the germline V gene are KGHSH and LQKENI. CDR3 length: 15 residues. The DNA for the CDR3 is TGTGCCAGCTCAGAGCGACAGTCAACTAATGAAAAACTGTTTTTT. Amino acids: CASSERQSTNEKLFF.

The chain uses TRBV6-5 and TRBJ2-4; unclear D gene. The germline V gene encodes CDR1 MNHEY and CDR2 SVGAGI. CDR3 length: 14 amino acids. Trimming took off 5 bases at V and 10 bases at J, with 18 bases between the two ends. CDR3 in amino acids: CASSTISQNRIQYF. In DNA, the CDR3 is TGTGCCAGCAGTACTATTAGCCAAAATAGGATTCAGTACTTC.

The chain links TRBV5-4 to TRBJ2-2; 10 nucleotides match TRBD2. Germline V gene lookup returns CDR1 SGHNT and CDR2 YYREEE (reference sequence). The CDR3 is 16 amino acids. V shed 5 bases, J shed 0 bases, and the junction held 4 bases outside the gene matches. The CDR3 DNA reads TGTGCCAGCAGGATAGCGGGAGGTACGAACACCGGGGAGCTGTTTTTT. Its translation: CASRIAGGTNTGELFF.

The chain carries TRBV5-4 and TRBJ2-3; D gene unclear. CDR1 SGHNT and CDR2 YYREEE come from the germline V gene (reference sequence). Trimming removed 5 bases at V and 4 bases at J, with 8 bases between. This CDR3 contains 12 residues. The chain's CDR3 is CASSRDADTQYF. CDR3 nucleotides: TGTGCCAGCAGTCGAGATGCAGATACGCAGTATTTT.

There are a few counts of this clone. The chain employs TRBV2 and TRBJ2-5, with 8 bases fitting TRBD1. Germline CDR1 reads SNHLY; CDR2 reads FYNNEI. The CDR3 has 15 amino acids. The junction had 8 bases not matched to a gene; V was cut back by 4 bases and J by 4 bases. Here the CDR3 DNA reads TGTGCCAGCAGTGTTACAGGGGGTATGGGAGAGACCCAGTACTTC. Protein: CASSVTGGMGETQYF.

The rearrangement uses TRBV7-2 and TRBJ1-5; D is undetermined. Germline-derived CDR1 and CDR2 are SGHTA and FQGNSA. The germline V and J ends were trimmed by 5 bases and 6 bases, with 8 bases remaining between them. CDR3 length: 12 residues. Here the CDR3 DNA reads TGTGCCAGCAGCCTAGACCTTCAGCCCCAGCATTTT. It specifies CASSLDLQPQHF.

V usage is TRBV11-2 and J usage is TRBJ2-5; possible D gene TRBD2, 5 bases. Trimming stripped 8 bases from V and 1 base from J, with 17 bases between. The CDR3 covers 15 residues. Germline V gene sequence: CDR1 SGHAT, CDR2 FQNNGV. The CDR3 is CASGPSIAIQETQYF. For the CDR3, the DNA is TGTGCCAGCGGCCCTTCCATAGCGATCCAAGAGACCCAGTACTTC.

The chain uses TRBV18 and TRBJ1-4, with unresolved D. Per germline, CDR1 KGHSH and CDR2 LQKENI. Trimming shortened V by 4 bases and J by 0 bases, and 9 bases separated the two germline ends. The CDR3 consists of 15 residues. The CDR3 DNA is TGTGCCAGCTCACGTTCGGCTGCAACTAATGAAAAACTGTTTTTT. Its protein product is CASSRSAATNEKLFF.